This T cell receptor (beta chain) is drawn from a study of T cell responses to AZD1222 COVID-19 vaccine. Profiled with immunoSEQ multiplex PCR; TCRdb holds only in-frame clones, not every one. This table holds over 110,000 clones, roughly 90% found once. CDR1 is ENHRY and CDR2 is SYGVKD in the germline V gene. The CDR3 has 12 amino acids. Between the trimmed V and J ends, which lost 4 bases and 0 bases, there was a span of 2 bases. The source of this sequence is an adult in good health. The J gene is TRBJ2-3, the V gene TRBV10-3, with D uncertain. The source was peripheral blood, collected on day 0 of AZD1222 vaccination. CDR3 nucleotide sequence: TGTGCCATCAGTGTAAGCACAGATACGCAGTATTTT. Translation: CAISVSTDTQYF.